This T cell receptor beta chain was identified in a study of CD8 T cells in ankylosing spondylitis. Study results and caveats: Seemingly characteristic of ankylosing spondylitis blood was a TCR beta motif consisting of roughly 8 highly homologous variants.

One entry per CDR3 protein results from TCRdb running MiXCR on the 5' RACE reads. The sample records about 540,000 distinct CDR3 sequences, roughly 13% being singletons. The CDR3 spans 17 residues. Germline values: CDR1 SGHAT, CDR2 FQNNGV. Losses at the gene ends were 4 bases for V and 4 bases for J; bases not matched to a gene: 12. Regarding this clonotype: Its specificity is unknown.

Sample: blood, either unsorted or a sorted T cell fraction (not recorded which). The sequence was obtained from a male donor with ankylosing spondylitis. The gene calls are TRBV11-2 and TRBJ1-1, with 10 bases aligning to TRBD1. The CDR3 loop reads CASSSAGQGKGGTEAFF. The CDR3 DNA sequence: TGTGCCAGCAGCTCCGCGGGACAGGGGAAAGGGGGCACTGAAGCTTTCTTT.